The entry below gives a single T cell receptor (beta chain) sequence along with its context. Its specificity is unknown. The source of the sample is a study of CD4 T cells in relation to SARS-CoV-2 and coronaviruses. The wider study: PBMCs were cultured with antigen for over 8 days before TCR beta sequencing.

The protocol was immunoSEQ multiplex PCR, while the TCRdb copy is restricted to in-frame clones and leaves out a portion. The sample carries some 40,000 clones, 77% recorded once. Findings of the study overall: Around 60% of donors had memory CD4+ clonotypes crossrecognizing SARS-CoV-2 and common cold coronavirus spike.

The V end was cut by 4 bases, the J end by 3 bases, with 12 bases between. From germline, CDR1 is LNHDA and CDR2 SQIVND (reference sequence). The CDR3 totals 15 residues. The sequence was obtained from an adult with COVID-19. The sequencing sample was made of memory CD4+ T cells from PBMCs, cultured in vitro. V usage is TRBV19 and J usage is TRBJ1-4; D gene uncertain. CDR3 bases: TGTGCCAGTAGTAACCCGGGTGCAGCTAATGAAAAACTGTTTTTT. Amino acids: CASSNPGAANEKLFF. Looking up the rest from reference TRBV19 and TRBJ1-4 gives the full variable domain: DGGITQSPKYLFRKEGQNVTLSCEQNLNHDAMYWYRQDPGQGLRLIYYSQIVNDFQKGDIAEGYSVSREKKESFPLTVTSAQKNPTAFYLCASSNPGAANEKLFFGSGTQLSVL.